The clone carrying this T cell receptor (beta chain) was detected only a few times. The data originate from a study of blood T cell repertoires in COVID-19. Across the whole study: The United States, Italy and Spain provided the acute and convalescent COVID-19 samples. PBMCs, B-cell-depleted T cells, or T cells provided the cDNA or gDNA that made up the material.

With V trimmed by 10 bases and J by 5 bases, 7 bases remained unmatched. This CDR3 is built from 13 residues. From germline, CDR1 is KGHDR and CDR2 SFDVKD. Original handling: By means of reference gene primer amplification, nucleated cell counts were estimated. The data were produced by immunoSEQ multiplex PCR, yet TCRdb's version contains in-frame clones alone and is incomplete. The V and J calls and clone size are taken from that table; D and trimming were inferred from the DNA. This table holds roughly 200,000 clones, 90% found once. Material: peripheral blood. The rearrangement links TRBV24-1 to TRBJ1-5, with 7 bases identical to TRBD1. The origin of this receptor is a man aged 50-59 years with acute or convalescent COVID-19. CDR3 in DNA: TGTGCCACTCAGGGACAGCTCGATCAGCCCCAGCATTTT. Its protein product is CATQGQLDQPQHF.